This TCR beta chain originates from a study of CD8+ T cells in alopecia areata. The sequencing template was cDNA reverse transcribed from extracted RNA. Generated by immunoSEQ multiplex PCR, the TCRdb table keeps only in-frame clones and is missing some. The table lists 150,000 to 200,000 clones, approximately 70% of them singletons. Germline V CDR1 and CDR2: SQVTM, ANQGSEA. V shed 6 bases, J shed 2 bases, and the junction held 6 bases outside the gene matches. This CDR3 is built from 13 residues. The sequence derives from a human donor with alopecia areata. The J gene is TRBJ1-2, the V gene TRBV29-1; TRBD1 aligns across 7 bases. The input for sequencing was CD8+ T cells sorted from blood, taken at week 0. Here the CDR3 reads CSVTGTDNYGYTF. CDR3 nucleotides: TGCAGCGTAACAGGGACAGACAACTATGGCTACACCTTC.